This TCR beta chain came from a study of blood T cell repertoires in COVID-19 (TCRdb year 2020). Broadly, across the study: The collaborator samples originated in the United States, Italy and Spain and spanned the acute and convalescent phases of COVID-19. The prospective study material was composed of cDNA or gDNA derived from T cells, B-cell-depleted T cells, or PBMCs. Subjects who had been exposed to COVID-19, were actively infected with it, or had recovered from it provided the deeply sampled blood TCRbeta repertoires that made up the dataset. A freely available public database, intended as a resource for researchers studying the immune response to SARS-CoV-2, is where the repertoires were released. Samples came from the ongoing ImmuneRACE study (first 160 participants) plus 1,254 subjects from 6 global collaborators. Sample metadata almost always included a de-identified subject ID, COVID-19 status, age in years and sex. Where available, HLA class I and class II types were obtained from metadata supplied by the sample provider rather than from assay-based typing.

TCRbeta CDR3 regions were amplified from genomic DNA using the immunoSEQ Assay, a bias-controlled multiplex PCR. As for how the authors treated the data: The number of nucleated cells in each sample was estimated by amplification of reference gene primers within the assay. To quantify the absolute abundance of each unique TCRbeta CDR3 rearrangement, sequence reads were collapsed and filtered. For each sample, productive Simpson clonality was calculated as the square root of Simpson's diversity index across productive rearrangements. TCRdb mirrors the immuneACCESS table, restricted to in-frame sequences. Some clones are absent from its copies; in checked studies, under half trace to an unresolved V gene, and the reason for the others is unknown. For V, J and clone size, that table is used; D and trimming come from the DNA. This sample lists more than 85,000 clones; around nine tenths were detected once. Of the sample, roughly 3.3% is held by the ten largest clones.

CDR1 LGHDT and CDR2 YNNKEL are derived from the germline V gene (reference sequence). V is cut by 0 bases and J by 2 bases, and the space between the germline ends is 8 bases. The CDR3 has 14 amino acids, counting the end cysteine and phenylalanine. Only the CDR3 part of the read is kept: 42 bases, read in frame from the first base. The study at large found these results: The quantity of clinical and demographic metadata differed by source and by participant and was supplied without curation.

The collaborating institutions used their own protocols to collect whole blood in K2EDTA tubes. For TCRbeta analysis, collaborator samples were shipped as frozen whole blood, as isolated PBMCs, or as DNA extracted from either sample type. In regard to this clone: What antigen it recognizes has not been identified. No per-base quality is available; no much larger clone lies one base away.

The sequence came from a woman aged 45-65 years with acute or convalescent COVID-19. The sequencing sample was made of peripheral blood. The chain couples TRBV3-1 (or the pseudogene TRBV3-2) to TRBJ2-7; no confident D gene assignment can be made. The CDR3 reads as follows: CASSQDGPTYEQYF. The nucleotide sequence reads as follows: TGTGCCAGCAGCCAAGATGGTCCTACCTACGAGCAGTACTTC.